These T cell receptor beta chains were read from a single sample in a study of blood T cell repertoires in COVID-19. TCRdb's table, derived via immunoSEQ multiplex PCR, lists solely in-frame clones and lacks some. The sample contains roughly 240,000 clones, roughly 86% of which appear only once. Sequenced: peripheral blood. The receptors here all came from an elderly woman with COVID-19, enrolled during active disease. Each CDR3 is given with its conserved first and last residue. The D gene is left open where the match is weak. Clone sizes are given selectively: once, few, many, or a class where the clone is expanded.

DNA | CDR3 | length | J | size | D | V
TGTGCCAGCAGCGTCGGGACAGGGAAAGCCAAAAACATTCAGTACTTC | CASSVGTGKAKNIQYF | 16 | TRBJ2-4 | once | TRBD1 | TRBV9
TGTGCCAGCAGCTTGGCGATGAGGGAGACCCAGTACTTC | CASSLAMRETQYF | 13 | TRBJ2-5 | - | - | TRBV5-6
TGTGCCCGGGGGGACAGGGCCCCCAATGAGCAGTTCTTC | CARGDRAPNEQFF | 13 | TRBJ2-1 | - | TRBD1 | TRBV30
TGCGCCAGCAGCCCCGGGATCCAAGAGACCCAGTACTTC | CASSPGIQETQYF | 13 | TRBJ2-5 | - | - | TRBV5-1
TGTGCCAGCAGTCCCCTCCCCGGGGAGCTGTTTTTT | CASSPLPGELFF | 12 | TRBJ2-2 | - | - | TRBV28
TGTGCCAGCAGCTTAGAGGGGCGGTATGGCTACACCTTC | CASSLEGRYGYTF | 13 | TRBJ1-2 | - | - | TRBV11-2
TGCGCCAGCAGCTGGACTAGCGGGGGAGAGACCCAGTACTTC | CASSWTSGGETQYF | 14 | TRBJ2-5 | once | TRBD2 | TRBV5-1
TGTGCCAGCAGCTTAAGTCTGTCAGGGGGGAACTATGGCTACACCTTC | CASSLSLSGGNYGYTF | 16 | TRBJ1-2 | - | TRBD1 | TRBV7-2
TGTGCCATCAGTGACTTCCCGGGAAGCACTGGTGGTACTAGCGGGGGAGTCTACGGGGAGCTGTTTTTT | CAISDFPGSTGGTSGGVYGELFF | 23 | TRBJ2-2 | once | TRBD2 | TRBV10-3
TGTGCCAGCAGCCAGCTTAGGACTAGCGGGGGGGCCAATGAGCAGTTCTTC | CASSQLRTSGGANEQFF | 17 | TRBJ2-1 | - | TRBD2 | TRBV3-1/TRBV3-2
TGCGCCAGCAGCTCTGATGGGACTCGGGGCTACACCTTC | CASSSDGTRGYTF | 13 | TRBJ1-2 | - | - | TRBV5-1
TGCAGCGCCGCGACTCGTAGCTCCTACAATGAGCAGTTCTTC | CSAATRSSYNEQFF | 14 | TRBJ2-1 | few | - | TRBV29-1
TGTGCCAGCAGCCAAGATTTGGGAAGACAGGGTGGGGCAGATACGCAGTATTTT | CASSQDLGRQGGADTQYF | 18 | TRBJ2-3 | - | TRBD1 | TRBV4-2
TGCGCCAGCAGCTTGGGACTAGCGGGGTTCACAGATACGCAGTATTTT | CASSLGLAGFTDTQYF | 16 | TRBJ2-3 | - | TRBD2 | TRBV5-1
TGTGCCAGCAGCTCGTTCGGGACTAGCGGGGACTTCCAAGAGACCCAGTACTTC | CASSSFGTSGDFQETQYF | 18 | TRBJ2-5 | - | TRBD2 | TRBV13
TGTGCCACCAGCAGAACAGACCGGGAGGACGAGCAGTACTTC | CATSRTDREDEQYF | 14 | TRBJ2-7 | - | TRBD2 | TRBV15
TGTGCCATCAGTGAGTCCGGGGGGGCATCCTACAATGAGCAGTTCTTC | CAISESGGASYNEQFF | 16 | TRBJ2-1 | - | TRBD2 | TRBV10-3
TGTGCCATCAGTTCGGGACAGGGGGCCTACGAGCAGTACTTC | CAISSGQGAYEQYF | 14 | TRBJ2-7 | - | TRBD1 | TRBV10-3
TGTGCCATCAGAGATGCTAGCGGGGGCCACCCAAGTACGCAGTTCTTC | CAIRDASGGHPSTQFF | 16 | TRBJ2-1 | - | TRBD2 | TRBV10-3
TGTGCCAGCAGTTACCGGCTAGCGGGGTTGTGGGAGACCCAGTACTTC | CASSYRLAGLWETQYF | 16 | TRBJ2-5 | few | TRBD2 | TRBV6-5